This T cell receptor (beta chain) is from a study of T cell clonotyping in hematopoietic cell transplantation (TCRdb year 2021). Study-level background: Pretransplant recipient samples were obtained after cytoreduction. A total of around 140 blood samples were collected in the study from some 37 consecutive transplant recipients and their related donors. Recruitment of patients was conducted between 2015 and 2017, and follow-up was continued until late 2020 or death.

The time point label here, explained by the study, means: recipient sample about 28 days before transplant, after cytoreduction. Blood samples were obtained from recipients approximately 28 days before transplant and at days 30, 100 and 180 after transplant. Nuclei Lysis Solution was used to extract genomic DNA from fresh or cryopreserved unfractionated peripheral blood mononuclear cells. A note on this clone: The target of this receptor is not known. The record has no base qualities; no much larger clone is one base away.

What the authors observed across the whole study: After transplant, TCR diversity in recipients dropped, and pathologically expanded clonotypes increased progressively from day 30 to day 180. Inverse Simpson Index values from donors and from recipients before transplant predicted broader TCR repertoire diversity after transplant. Only a small fraction of recipient repertoires overlapped donor repertoires, with over 97% appearing de novo at the given depth. The sample size was limited and the cells went unsorted, which meant the CD4 and CD8 repertoire contributions could not be told apart.

The immunoSEQ assay, a bias-controlled multiplex PCR using V- and J-specific primers, was used to amplify TCR beta CDR3 regions from genomic DNA. A second PCR step added a proprietary barcode and Illumina adapter sequences to the CDR3 amplicons. CDR3 libraries were sequenced on an Illumina MiSeq instrument. Under the source paper's analysis protocol: Export and quality control were handled in immunoSEQ Analyzer 3.0, while downstream analyses relied on R Bioconductor and Immunarch. Only productive rearrangements within the normalized downsampled data set were used in the calculation of repertoire metrics. Pathologically expanded clonotypes were defined as those larger than 5 templates in the normalized cohort. Repertoire diversity was measured with the Inverse Simpson Index. To capture all clonotypes, the CMV-specificity analyses were run on the non-normalized data set. TCRdb limited this immuneACCESS table to in-frame rearrangements with V and J called. A share of clones is missing; checked studies link under half to unresolved V genes, and the rest is unexplained. Clonal size and the V and J genes are those of that table, whereas D and trimming came from the DNA. The table for this sample lists more than 20,000 clones; around 90% of them were counted only once. Together, the top ten hold 3.7% of the sample.

At the junction V is shortened by 6 bases and J by 3 bases; bases outside the gene matches: 12. Sequences SGHRS (CDR1) and YFSETQ (CDR2) are obtained from the germline V gene. Its CDR3 holds 16 amino acids, cysteine through phenylalanine. The read is trimmed to its CDR3 DNA, 48 bases read in frame from base 1. The specimen was peripheral blood mononuclear cells, collected before stem cell transplant. This clonotype was sampled from a man in his late teens or twenties with biphenotypic leukemia. Some clones in this sample may be carry-over from other donors' samples. The V and J segments used are TRBV5-1 and TRBJ2-1, with 7 central nucleotides matching TRBD2. The DNA reads TGCGCCAGCACGATTTCGGGGGGAGGCCTCTACAATGAGCAGTTCTTC. Protein translation: CASTISGGGLYNEQFF.